This TCR beta chain emerged from a study of OX40 agonist ivuxolimab in advanced cancers. Measured with immunoSEQ multiplex PCR; TCRdb has only the in-frame clones, and not every one. The data show tens of thousands of clones, 91% seen once. The CDR3 contains 12 residues. The germline V gene has CDR1 GTSNPN and CDR2 SVGIG (reference sequence). Trimming pared 0 bases from V and 7 bases from J, leaving 6 bases between. The chain employs TRBV30 and TRBJ1-4, with D hard to call. The sample here was CD4+ or CD8+ T cells sorted from blood, taken in a trial of the OX40 agonist ivuxolimab. The source is an adult with an advanced solid tumor such as melanoma, head and neck, liver or kidney cancer. This CDR3 reads CAWSVRGEKLFF. CDR3 in DNA: TGTGCCTGGAGTGTACGGGGTGAAAAACTGTTTTTT.